A selection of T cell receptor beta chains follows, all from one sample in a study of T cell repertoires in cytomegalovirus infection. TCRdb recomputed calls from the reads with MiXCR, one row per CDR3 protein. The sample lists around 540,000 distinct CDR3 sequences, about 33% occurring once. No antigen is known for these receptors. Sample: cultured PBMCs, taken from culture after CMV antigen stimulation. The receptors derive from a human donor in good health (CMV status not recorded). Some clones in this sample may be carry-over from other donors' samples. Each CDR3 is given with its conserved first and last residue. Each record gives: V gene, J gene, clone size, D gene, CDR3 protein, CDR3 DNA. D genes are given only for firm matches. Expanded clones are given a class, and other clones once, few, many or no size at all.

TRBV7-2	TRBJ2-2	.	.	CASSLTGSRNTGELFF	TGTGCCAGCAGCTTAACCGGGAGCCGAAACACCGGGGAGCTGTTTTTT
TRBV7-2	TRBJ2-7	.	.	CASSARLEQYF	TGTGCCAGCAGCGCCCGACTTGAGCAGTACTTC
TRBV24-1	TRBJ1-1	few	TRBD1	CATSDRGQGIPEAFF	TGTGCCACCAGTGACCGAGGACAGGGTATACCTGAAGCTTTCTTT
TRBV12-3/TRBV12-4	TRBJ1-1	once	.	CASSLARVSEAFF	TGTGCCAGCAGTTTAGCAAGGGTATCTGAAGCTTTCTTT
TRBV7-2	TRBJ2-7	.	TRBD2	CAAGLGYEQYF	TGTGCCGCCGGACTAGGCTACGAGCAGTACTTC
TRBV6-2/TRBV6-3	TRBJ2-1	.	TRBD2	CASSYNLAAYNEQFF	TGTGCCAGCAGCTATAATCTAGCGGCCTACAATGAGCAGTTCTTC
TRBV7-8	TRBJ2-5	.	.	CASSLYRGLWETQYF	TGTGCCAGCAGCTTATATAGGGGCCTGTGGGAGACCCAGTACTTC
TRBV12-3/TRBV12-4	TRBJ1-1	few	TRBD1	CASRRTGGFFAEAFF	TGTGCCAGCAGACGGACAGGGGGCTTTTTTGCTGAAGCTTTCTTT
TRBV7-9	TRBJ2-7	.	TRBD1	CASSRIAGTGSSEQYF	TGTGCCAGCAGCCGAATCGCCGGGACAGGGTCTTCCGAGCAGTACTTC
TRBV4-1	TRBJ2-3	.	TRBD2	CASSQEATSGRVEDTQYF	TGCGCCAGCAGCCAGGAAGCGACTAGCGGGCGTGTCGAGGATACGCAGTATTTT
TRBV4-1	TRBJ2-3	once	TRBD1	CASSQVPDRGTDTQYF	TGCGCCAGCAGCCAAGTTCCCGACAGGGGCACAGATACGCAGTATTTT
TRBV5-6	TRBJ1-2	.	.	CASSSTLGYTF	TGTGCCAGCAGCTCTACATTGGGCTACACCTTC
TRBV7-8	TRBJ1-4	few	TRBD1	CASRTGQGPEKLFF	TGTGCCAGCAGGACGGGACAGGGGCCCGAAAAACTGTTTTTT
TRBV7-2	TRBJ2-1	.	TRBD2	CASSLGLAGGLGEQFF	TGTGCCAGCAGCTTGGGACTAGCGGGAGGGTTAGGTGAGCAGTTCTTC
TRBV11-2	TRBJ2-3	.	.	CASTSLGSPGTDTQYF	TGTGCCAGCACCTCCCTCGGGAGCCCTGGCACAGATACGCAGTATTTT
TRBV6-6	TRBJ1-1	few	.	CASSYFTGMNTEAFF	TGTGCCAGCAGTTACTTCACAGGGATGAACACTGAAGCTTTCTTT
TRBV7-2	TRBJ1-5	.	.	CASSLGDGREFPQHF	TGTGCCAGCAGCTTAGGGGACGGGAGGGAGTTCCCCCAGCATTTT
TRBV7-8	TRBJ2-5	.	.	CASSLGPGRGETQYF	TGTGCCAGCAGCTTAGGGCCGGGACGGGGAGAGACCCAGTACTTC
TRBV14	TRBJ2-3	.	.	CASSQHFRVTYTDTQYF	TGTGCCAGCAGCCAACATTTCAGGGTTACCTACACAGATACGCAGTATTTT
TRBV12-3/TRBV12-4	TRBJ1-2	.	TRBD1	CASSAGQGAPSHGFTF	TGTGCCAGCAGTGCGGGACAGGGGGCACCCTCCCATGGCTTCACCTTC